The sequence of this T cell receptor beta chain was determined in a study of cytomegalovirus exposure and HLA in healthy donors (dated by TCRdb to the late 2010s). Turning to the overall study: A later analysis indicated that the 95 to 150 validation repertoires were generated on the platform also employed for the 650 to 850 repertoires of the first cohort. The study aimed to test whether cataloging public T cell receptors could reveal signatures of past pathogen exposure. Along with the roughly 670-subject first cohort, a separate validation cohort of 120 different subjects was used. The study combined high-throughput TCR immunosequencing, statistical association of individual TCRs with disease status, and machine learning to predict cytomegalovirus infection status. Overall study outcomes, separate from this receptor: In the study, approximately 160 TCR beta chains were listed as associated with cytomegalovirus. All 120 or so repertoires were used to score co-occurrence in the validation cohort in a later analysis, because that analysis had no HLA typing for the cohort. It was suggested by the authors that the approach could potentially be generalized to other disease states and immunological phenotypes. In both the original and validation cohorts, the classifier was reported to diagnose cytomegalovirus status with high specificity and sensitivity. Subsequent analysis determined that TCRs grouped into clusters in the first cohort also showed a tendency toward co-occurrence across the 120 or so validation repertoires, and roughly 94% of cluster scores exceeded 0. In vitro tests confirmed that three of the cytomegalovirus-associated TCR beta chains recognize cytomegalovirus antigens. Across donors, most TCR sequences were observed very rarely, whereas some public TCRs were present in many individuals.

Library preparation employed the immunoSEQ multiplex PCR assay. In the source study's methods: A statistical classification framework was developed to diagnose cytomegalovirus status using the catalog of TCR beta chain sequences. As stored in TCRdb, this immuneACCESS dataset retains in-frame rearrangements with V and J assigned. A fraction of the clones does not appear; measured against another copy, unresolved V genes explain less than half of the discrepancy, and the remainder lacks a known reason. V and J calls and clone size come straight from that table; D and trimming were deduced from the DNA. For this sample the table gives some 160,000 clones, of which around nine tenths were detected only once. Approximately 3.1% of the sample is held by the ten biggest clonotypes. Donors formed part of the validation cohort, which comprised 120 subjects and was distinct from the first cohort of 550 to 850 subjects.

Worth noting for this clone: The clone's antigen remains unknown. Per-nucleotide qualities are absent, and no much larger clonotype sits a single base away.

The junction carries 9 bases between V and J, which are trimmed by 0 bases and 3 bases respectively. CDR1 and CDR2 were assigned from the germline V gene as SGHDT and YYEEEE. The CDR3 starts with the cysteine, ends with the phenylalanine, and has 14 residues. The kept DNA is CDR3 alone, 42 bases in frame from the first base. The receptor was derived from a young man in good health and CMV-seronegative. The V and J segments used are TRBV5-6 and TRBJ1-1; tentative D gene TRBD1, with 6 bases matching. The sequenced sample was PBMCs. The nucleotides read TGTGCCAGCAGCTTGGAAACAGGGTACACTGAAGCTTTCTTT. This encodes CASSLETGYTEAFF.